These 32 T cell receptor beta chains came from one sample sequenced in a study of blood T cell repertoires in COVID-19. Sequenced by immunoSEQ multiplex PCR; TCRdb stores in-frame clones only, minus some. The table shows some 40,000 clones, with 78% occurring only once. The sequenced sample consisted of peripheral blood. The receptors originated from a man in his 70s with acute or convalescent COVID-19.

The chain combines TRBV4-3 with TRBJ2-7; the match to TRBD2 covers 9 bases. Germline CDR1 is LGHNA and CDR2 is YSLEER. Losses at the gene ends were 1 base for V and 2 bases for J; bases not matched to a gene: 3. The CDR3 totals 15 residues. The CDR3 DNA reads TGCGCCAGCAGCCAAGTGGGCGGGGGGGCCTACGAGCAGTACTTC. This codes for CASSQVGGGAYEQYF.

The chain is built from TRBV25-1 and TRBJ1-2; a possible D gene is TRBD1 (6 bases). This CDR3 spans 15 amino acids. Germline V CDR1 and CDR2: MGHDK, SYGVNS. V was trimmed by 3 bases and J by 6 bases, leaving 17 bases between them. The CDR3 loop reads CASSDPGRGLNGYTF. For the CDR3, the DNA is TGTGCCAGCAGTGATCCGGGCAGGGGCTTGAATGGCTACACCTTC.

This clone was observed a single time. The chain employs TRBV7-6 and TRBJ1-3, with 11 bases fitting TRBD1. V shed 4 bases, J shed 3 bases, and the junction held 11 bases outside the gene matches. The CDR3 has 18 amino acids. Germline V gene lookup returns CDR1 SGHVS and CDR2 FNYEAQ. CDR3 nucleotides: TGTGCCAGCAGCTCCGGACAGGGGGCTAACGTAGTTGGAAACACCATATATTTT. Its protein is CASSSGQGANVVGNTIYF.

The V call is TRBV19, the J call TRBJ2-1; 7 positions agree with TRBD2. The CDR3 contains 15 residues. Germline V gene lookup returns CDR1 LNHDA and CDR2 SQIVND (reference sequence). V was clipped by 4 bases and J by 1 base; unmatched bases: 4. This chain's CDR3 is CASSRLAGSYNEQFF. The CDR3 DNA follows: TGTGCCAGTAGTAGATTAGCGGGTTCCTACAATGAGCAGTTCTTC.

This clone came up once. CDR3 sequence (DNA): TGTGCCAGCAAGCTACAGGGCTCAGATACGCAGTATTTT. This translates into CASKLQGSDTQYF. V gene TRBV6-5 combines with J gene TRBJ2-3, with D possibly being TRBD1 (6 bases). This CDR3 contains 13 residues. CDR1 and CDR2 (germline): MNHEY, SVGAGI. The V and J ends lost 7 bases and 4 bases respectively, with 12 bases between them.

V and J are TRBV27 and TRBJ1-1; 7 bases are shared with TRBD1. The CDR3 length is 13 residues. The J segment lost 4 bases and the V segment lost 8 bases, leaving 7 bases of the junction unmatched. The germline V gene has CDR1 MNHEY and CDR2 SMNVEV (reference sequence). In DNA form, the CDR3 reads TGTGCCAGCGGCGACAGGGTACGCACTGAAGCTTTCTTT. The encoded protein is CASGDRVRTEAFF.

J is TRBJ1-5 and V is TRBV18; TRBD1 aligns across 11 bases. Trimming took 3 bases from V and 4 from J; bases not matched to a gene: 5. Looked up from germline, CDR1 is KGHSH and CDR2 is LQKENI. CDR3 length: 16 residues. The CDR3 here is CASSPVGTGGNQPQHF. DNA for the CDR3: TGTGCCAGCTCACCGGTAGGGACAGGGGGAAATCAGCCCCAGCATTTT.

The chain has TRBV6-1 and TRBJ1-6; D might be TRBD1 (5 bases). There are 12 residues in the CDR3. From germline, CDR1 is MNHNS and CDR2 SASEGT. V lost 3 bases and J lost 13, with 10 bases in between. CDR3 nucleotides: TGTGCCAGCAGTGACACAGGTACCCCCCTCCACTTT. It specifies CASSDTGTPLHF.

This sequence joins TRBV4-3 and TRBJ1-1; weak D call: TRBD1 (6 bases). This CDR3 has 15 amino acids. Per germline, CDR1 LGHNA and CDR2 YSLEER. Trimming shortened V by 2 bases and J by 4 bases, and 14 bases separated the two germline ends. The CDR3 loop is CASSQSNREPTEAFF. CDR3 nucleotide sequence: TGCGCCAGCAGCCAATCGAACAGGGAGCCCACTGAAGCTTTCTTT.

This clone was counted once. This chain's CDR3 is CASSYLAQGAGYTF. DNA for the CDR3: TGTGCCAGCAGTTACTTAGCCCAGGGGGCTGGCTACACCTTC. The rearrangement uses TRBV7-2 and TRBJ1-2, with 8 positions matching TRBD1. V was pared by 6 bases and J by 7 bases, with 10 bases of the junction left unmatched. From germline, CDR1 is SGHTA and CDR2 FQGNSA. This CDR3 region has 14 residues. The full variable domain, its missing parts supplied by reference TRBV7-2 and TRBJ1-2, is GAGVSQSPSNKVTEKGKDVELRCDPISGHTALYWYRQSLGQGLEFLIYFQGNSAPDKSGLPSDRFSAERTGGSVSTLTIQRTQQEDSAVYLCASSYLAQGAGYTFGSGTRLTVV.

V usage is TRBV19 and J usage is TRBJ1-2, with D perhaps matching TRBD1 (5 bases). CDR3 length equals 15 residues. Germline CDR1 reads LNHDA; CDR2 reads SQIVND (reference sequence). V was trimmed by 4 bases and J by 1 base, leaving 13 bases between them. This CDR3 reads CASSTRQIHNYGYTF. The DNA for the CDR3 is TGTGCCAGTAGTACCAGACAGATCCATAACTATGGCTACACCTTC.

V and J are TRBV19 and TRBJ1-5, with TRBD1 matching 7 bases. Germline assignment: CDR1 LNHDA and CDR2 SQIVND (reference sequence). With V trimmed by 7 bases and J by 0 bases, 12 bases remained unmatched. The CDR3 runs 17 residues. The CDR3: CASISLQGLHSNQPQHF. The CDR3 region has the DNA TGTGCCAGTATTTCCTTACAGGGGTTACATAGCAATCAGCCCCAGCATTTT.

The DNA for the CDR3 is TGTGCCAGCTCGGGGAGGGGGGCCTACAATGAGCAGTTCTTC. It yields the protein CASSGRGAYNEQFF. V and J are TRBV2 and TRBJ2-1, with D perhaps TRBD2 (7 bases). This CDR3 has 14 residues. Germline V gene data show CDR1 as SNHLY and CDR2 as FYNNEI. Trimming pared 8 bases from V and 2 bases from J, leaving 13 bases between.

This rearrangement joins TRBV19 to TRBJ2-2; the D is unclear. V lost 6 bases to trimming and J lost 0 bases, with 8 bases between them. The CDR3 runs to 14 residues. Germline CDR1 and CDR2: LNHDA and SQIVND (reference sequence). The CDR3 nucleotides read TGTGCCAGTAGAAGTACAGCGAACACCGGGGAGCTGTTTTTT. This sequence encodes CASRSTANTGELFF.

The V and J genes are TRBV28 and TRBJ2-3; TRBD2 aligns across 14 bases. The junction had 11 bases not matched to a gene; V was cut back by 5 bases and J by 4 bases. CDR3 length: 18 residues. Germline V gives CDR1 MDHEN, CDR2 SYDVKM. The CDR3 DNA is TGTGCCAGCAGTAGTCCGGGACTAGCGGGAGCAGGCGCAGATACGCAGTATTTT. This sequence encodes CASSSPGLAGAGADTQYF.

The V call is TRBV5-6, the J call TRBJ2-7; D is possibly TRBD2 (5 bases). CDR1 is SGHDT, CDR2 YYEEEE, per germline. The V end lost 4 bases, the J end lost 4 bases, and 9 bases lay between the germline ends. This CDR3 comprises 12 residues. The CDR3 nucleotides read TGTGCCAGCAGCCCTCGGACTTACGAGCAGTACTTC. Amino acids: CASSPRTYEQYF.

The V and J genes are TRBV6-2 or TRBV6-3 and TRBJ1-1; D call uncertain. The V gene lost 2 bases and the J gene lost 1 base, with 8 bases spanning the gap. The CDR3 is 14 residues long. Germline lookup yields CDR1 MNHEY and CDR2 SVGEGT. Here the CDR3 reads CASSYNHRNTEAFF. The CDR3 region has the DNA TGTGCCAGCAGTTACAATCACAGGAACACTGAAGCTTTCTTT.

The chain is built from TRBV6-6 and TRBJ2-5; 9 bases map to TRBD2. This CDR3 has 15 residues. With 5 bases clipped from V and 2 bases from J, the junction kept 6 bases outside the gene matches. Germline lookup yields CDR1 MNHNY and CDR2 SVGAGI (reference sequence). The CDR3 sequence: CASSDSGGPQETQYF. CDR3 in DNA: TGTGCCAGCAGTGATAGCGGGGGACCTCAAGAGACCCAGTACTTC.

The rearrangement links TRBV7-9 to TRBJ1-4; 7 bases are shared with TRBD1. Germline trimming cut 1 base from V and 7 bases from J; bases unmatched to any gene: 3. CDR1 SEHNR and CDR2 FQNEAQ come from the germline V gene (reference sequence). There are 14 residues in the CDR3. CDR3: CASSLGGGSEKLFF. CDR3 DNA sequence: TGTGCCAGCAGCTTAGGAGGGGGCAGTGAAAAACTGTTTTTT.

This clone was observed a single time. V usage is TRBV5-1 and J usage is TRBJ1-4; D remains unclear. V was shortened by 2 bases and J by 0 bases, with 14 bases between the two germline ends. The CDR3 loop spans 17 amino acids. Per germline, CDR1 SGHRS and CDR2 YFSETQ. The CDR3 sequence: CASSFEAAFATNEKLFF. CDR3 in DNA: TGCGCCAGCAGCTTCGAGGCAGCCTTTGCAACTAATGAAAAACTGTTTTTT. Complete variable domain (other parts from reference TRBV5-1 and TRBJ1-4): KAGVTQTPRYLIKTRGQQVTLSCSPISGHRSVSWYQQTPGQGLQFLFEYFSETQRNKGNFPGRFSGRQFSNSRSEMNVSTLELGDSALYLCASSFEAAFATNEKLFFGSGTQLSVL.

The V and J genes are TRBV6-2 or TRBV6-3 and TRBJ2-1, with TRBD1 as a possible D gene (6 bases). The CDR3 consists of 15 residues. CDR1 and CDR2 from the germline V gene are MNHEY and SVGEGT. V dropped 5 bases and J dropped 10 bases, with 21 bases sitting between them. The CDR3 DNA reads as TGTGCCAGCAGTGAGCCGGGACAAGGCTTCTGGGAGCAGTTCTTC. It translates to CASSEPGQGFWEQFF.

This clone has only a few counts. The rearrangement links TRBV4-1 to TRBJ1-1; tentative D call: TRBD1 (5 bases). Trimming cost V 4 bases and J 0 bases, with 12 bases left between them. There are 15 residues in the CDR3. Germline CDR1 is MGHRA and CDR2 is YSYEKL. CDR3 sequence (DNA): TGCGCCAGCAGCCCGAGGACACACCTGAACACTGAAGCTTTCTTT. The encoded protein is CASSPRTHLNTEAFF.

The V gene is TRBV18, the J gene TRBJ1-3; D is unclear. The length of the CDR3 is 16 residues. From germline, CDR1 is KGHSH and CDR2 LQKENI. V was shortened by 0 bases and J by 0 bases, with 9 bases between the two germline ends. The chain's CDR3 is CASSPPASVSGNTIYF. CDR3 nucleotide sequence: TGTGCCAGCTCACCACCAGCAAGTGTCTCTGGAAACACCATATATTTT.

The genes are TRBV28 and TRBJ2-1; possible D gene TRBD2, 6 bases. The germline V and J ends were trimmed by 1 base and 15 bases, with 22 bases remaining between them. CDR3 length: 15 residues. The germline V gene has CDR1 MDHEN and CDR2 SYDVKM. The CDR3 nucleotides are TGTGCCAGCAGTTTATCGGTTGTTCGGGGGAGTGGGGTGTTCTTC. The encoded protein is CASSLSVVRGSGVFF. Filled out from reference TRBV28 and TRBJ2-1, the complete variable domain reads DVKVTQSSRYLVKRTGEKVFLECVQDMDHENMFWYRQDPGLGLRLIYFSYDVKMKEKGDIPEGYSVSREKKERFSLILESASTNQTSMYLCASSLSVVRGSGVFFGPGTRLTVL.

The J gene is TRBJ2-7, the V gene TRBV2; D might be TRBD2 (6 bases). The V and J ends lost 2 bases and 0 bases respectively, with 14 bases between them. The CDR3 consists of 16 residues. Germline V gene sequence: CDR1 SNHLY, CDR2 FYNNEI. This CDR3 is CASSESELAVSYEQYF. CDR3 nucleotides: TGTGCCAGCAGTGAAAGCGAATTAGCGGTCTCCTACGAGCAGTACTTC.

The chain has TRBV3-1 (or the pseudogene TRBV3-2) and TRBJ2-2, with 7 positions matching TRBD2. After removal of 0 bases from V and 3 bases from J, the junction contained 7 bases not matched to a gene. This CDR3 has 17 residues. Per the germline V gene, CDR1 is LGHDT and CDR2 is YNNKEL (reference sequence). The CDR3 is CASSQDRREWDTGELFF. The DNA of the CDR3 is TGTGCCAGCAGCCAAGATAGGCGGGAGTGGGACACCGGGGAGCTGTTTTTT.

This clone was counted a few times. V and J are TRBV9 and TRBJ1-1, with D perhaps TRBD1 (5 bases). V lost 4 bases, J lost 0 bases, and 10 bases lay in between. The CDR3 consists of 14 residues. Germline-derived CDR1 and CDR2 are SGDLS and YYNGEE. The CDR3 loop reads CASSPRVMNTEAFF. CDR3 coding DNA: TGTGCCAGCAGCCCCAGGGTCATGAACACTGAAGCTTTCTTT. Full variable domain (rest looked up from reference TRBV9 and TRBJ1-1): DSGVTQTPKHLITATGQRVTLRCSPRSGDLSVYWYQQSLDQGLQFLIQYYNGEERAKGNILERFSAQQFPDLHSELNLSSLELGDSALYFCASSPRVMNTEAFFGQGTRLTVV.

This chain joins TRBV6-5 and TRBJ1-4; 8 bases match TRBD1. The V and J ends lost 6 bases and 5 bases, in that order; junction bases with no gene match: 8. The V gene's germline CDR1 is MNHEY and CDR2 SVGAGI. The CDR3 covers 15 residues. The CDR3, as DNA: TGTGCCAGCAGAGACTACAGGGGGGTGAATGAAAAACTGTTTTTT. Residues: CASRDYRGVNEKLFF.

The V and J genes are TRBV7-2 and TRBJ2-7, with D possibly matching TRBD1 (5 bases). The CDR3 covers 16 residues. The germline V and J ends were trimmed by 4 bases and 0 bases, with 16 bases remaining between them. Germline CDR1 SGHTA, CDR2 FQGNSA. The CDR3 loop is CASSYPGPDTSYEQYF. Here the CDR3 DNA reads TGTGCCAGCAGCTACCCAGGACCGGACACCTCCTACGAGCAGTACTTC.

The chain couples TRBV19 to TRBJ2-1; 11 bases align to TRBD2. CDR1 and CDR2 (germline): LNHDA, SQIVND (reference sequence). The trim removed 2 bases at V and 5 bases at J, leaving 8 bases unmatched. The CDR3 totals 17 residues. The CDR3, as DNA: TGTGCCAGTAGTATAAGGGAGGGACTAGCGGACCACAATGAGCAGTTCTTC. Translated, it gives CASSIREGLADHNEQFF. Variable domain in full (rest from reference TRBV19 and TRBJ2-1): DGGITQSPKYLFRKEGQNVTLSCEQNLNHDAMYWYRQDPGQGLRLIYYSQIVNDFQKGDIAEGYSVSREKKESFPLTVTSAQKNPTAFYLCASSIREGLADHNEQFFGPGTRLTVL.

The rearrangement uses TRBV7-2 and TRBJ2-7, with 9 bases identical to TRBD1. J lost 6 bases, V lost 5 bases, and 8 bases had no gene match. This CDR3 contains 14 residues. The germline V gene has CDR1 SGHTA and CDR2 FQGNSA. The CDR3 reads CASSRGQGGREQYF. Here the CDR3 DNA reads TGTGCCAGCAGCCGGGGACAGGGTGGGCGCGAGCAGTACTTC.

The chain couples TRBV19 to TRBJ1-2; 7 bases are shared with TRBD1. J lost 5 bases, V lost 5 bases, and 11 bases had no gene match. This CDR3 region has 15 residues. The germline V gene has CDR1 LNHDA and CDR2 SQIVND (reference sequence). The CDR3 nucleotides are TGTGCCAGTAGTTTGCTGCCGGGACAGTCTTATGGCTACACCTTC. It encodes CASSLLPGQSYGYTF.